This is a list of T cell receptor beta chains from one sample in a study of cytomegalovirus exposure and HLA in healthy donors. Sequenced by immunoSEQ multiplex PCR; TCRdb stores in-frame clones only, minus some. The data show under 400,000 clones, more than 80% seen once. The material sequenced was PBMCs. The receptors come from a woman younger than 30 in good health and CMV-seronegative. Each CDR3 is given with its conserved first and last residue. D genes are given only for firm matches. Clone size is stated in some rows and not others, as once, few, many or a class when expanded.

length: 17; J: TRBJ2-5; V: TRBV11-3; size: NA; D: TRBD1; DNA: TGTGCCAGCAGCCCCCGCCGCGGGACAGGGGCTATGGAGACCCAGTACTTC; CDR3: CASSPRRGTGAMETQYF
length: 15; J: TRBJ2-1; V: TRBV5-1; size: NA; D: TRBD2; DNA: TGCGCCAGCAGCTTGACTAGCGGGAGGGCCGGTGAGCAGTTCTTC; CDR3: CASSLTSGRAGEQFF
length: 14; J: TRBJ1-1; V: TRBV2; size: NA; D: TRBD1; DNA: TGTGCCAGCCCCAGGGGGCGCGAGGGCACTGAAGCTTTCTTT; CDR3: CASPRGREGTEAFF
length: 15; J: TRBJ1-5; V: TRBV30; size: NA; D: TRBD1; DNA: TGTGCCTGGAGTGTAGGGACAGGGGGCCGTCAGCCCCAGCATTTT; CDR3: CAWSVGTGGRQPQHF
length: 15; J: TRBJ2-3; V: TRBV11-3; size: NA; D: NA; DNA: TGTGCCAGCAGCAGGTCGGGGGGCCTCACAGATACGCAGTATTTT; CDR3: CASSRSGGLTDTQYF
length: 16; J: TRBJ2-2; V: TRBV5-1; size: NA; D: TRBD2; DNA: TGCGCCAGCAGCTTGGTTGCGGGGGGCGGCACCGGGGAGCTGTTTTTT; CDR3: CASSLVAGGGTGELFF
length: 15; J: TRBJ1-2; V: TRBV28; size: NA; D: TRBD1; DNA: TGTGCCAGCAGTTCCCCGCGAGGGGGCACCTATGGCTACACCTTC; CDR3: CASSSPRGGTYGYTF
length: 15; J: TRBJ2-7; V: TRBV5-1; size: NA; D: NA; DNA: TGCGCCAGCAGCTTCGTTATAGGGGCGGCCTACGAGCAGTACTTC; CDR3: CASSFVIGAAYEQYF
length: 15; J: TRBJ1-3; V: TRBV6-1; size: NA; D: NA; DNA: TGTGCCAGCAGTGAACGCAGGGCGTCTGGAAACACCATATATTTT; CDR3: CASSERRASGNTIYF
length: 15; J: TRBJ2-7; V: TRBV19; size: NA; D: TRBD2; DNA: TGTGCCAGTAGTACGGGGACTAGCGGGATGGGTGAGCAGTACTTC; CDR3: CASSTGTSGMGEQYF
length: 19; J: TRBJ2-7; V: TRBV13; size: NA; D: TRBD1; DNA: TGTGCCAGCAGCTCCCAAAACCCACAGGGGGCTCAAGCGTACTACGAGCAGTACTTC; CDR3: CASSSQNPQGAQAYYEQYF
length: 17; J: TRBJ2-1; V: TRBV2; size: NA; D: TRBD2; DNA: TGTGCCAGCAGAAACTCACTAGCGGTTAAAATAAACAATGAGCAGTTCTTC; CDR3: CASRNSLAVKINNEQFF
length: 14; J: TRBJ2-7; V: TRBV19; size: NA; D: TRBD1; DNA: TGTGCCAGTAGTTCCGGGACAGGGTTGTACGAGCAGTACTTC; CDR3: CASSSGTGLYEQYF
length: 14; J: TRBJ1-5; V: TRBV6-1; size: NA; D: TRBD1; DNA: TGTGCCAGTTCAGACAGGGCAATCAATCAGCCCCAGCATTTT; CDR3: CASSDRAINQPQHF
length: 13; J: TRBJ2-7; V: TRBV30; size: NA; D: NA; DNA: TGTGCCTGGAGTATCTTCGCGAGGGGGGAGCAGTACTTC; CDR3: CAWSIFARGEQYF
length: 13; J: TRBJ2-5; V: TRBV5-4; size: NA; D: NA; DNA: TGTGCCAGCAGCCCAACAAAAAAAGAGACCCAGTACTTC; CDR3: CASSPTKKETQYF
length: 13; J: TRBJ2-7; V: TRBV28; size: NA; D: NA; DNA: TGTGCCAGCAGGCGGGGACAGTACTACGAGCAGTACTTC; CDR3: CASRRGQYYEQYF
length: 16; J: TRBJ2-7; V: TRBV6-5; size: NA; D: NA; DNA: TGTGCCAGCAGTTCACACCACAGGGAACTCCCCTACGAGCAGTACTTC; CDR3: CASSSHHRELPYEQYF
length: 19; J: TRBJ2-7; V: TRBV13; size: NA; D: NA; DNA: TGTGCCAGCAGCTCACAAACCTCATCGTCGGGGTTCGGGCCCAACGAGCAGTACTTC; CDR3: CASSSQTSSSGFGPNEQYF
length: 13; J: TRBJ2-2; V: TRBV30; size: NA; D: NA; DNA: TGTGCCTGGAGTGTACAGGGAGAGGAGGAGCTGTTTTTT; CDR3: CAWSVQGEEELFF
length: 13; J: TRBJ2-7; V: TRBV27; size: NA; D: NA; DNA: TGTGCCAGCAGTTACTCCTTCGCTAACGAGCAGTACTTC; CDR3: CASSYSFANEQYF
length: 15; J: TRBJ2-7; V: TRBV5-4; size: once; D: NA; DNA: TGTGCCAGCAGCTTCCGGACTGTCCAGGTGAACGAGCAGTACTTC; CDR3: CASSFRTVQVNEQYF
length: 13; J: TRBJ1-1; V: TRBV11-2; size: NA; D: NA; DNA: TGTGCCAGCAGCTTAGACAGGGATGGTGAAGCTTTCTTT; CDR3: CASSLDRDGEAFF
length: 16; J: TRBJ2-1; V: TRBV7-3; size: NA; D: NA; DNA: TGTGCCAGCAGCCCAAAAGCGGGTAGCTCCTACAATGAGCAGTTCTTC; CDR3: CASSPKAGSSYNEQFF
length: 15; J: TRBJ2-7; V: TRBV6-5; size: NA; D: TRBD1; DNA: TGTGCCAGCAGTTACGGTGGGACAGGGGGGTACGAGCAGTACTTC; CDR3: CASSYGGTGGYEQYF
length: 15; J: TRBJ2-3; V: TRBV5-1; size: NA; D: NA; DNA: TGCGCCAGCAGCTTGGGTCTAGCAAGGGTGGATACGCAGTATTTT; CDR3: CASSLGLARVDTQYF
length: 15; J: TRBJ1-3; V: TRBV30; size: NA; D: TRBD1; DNA: TGTGCCTGGACCCTGGACAGGAACTCTGGAAACACCATATATTTT; CDR3: CAWTLDRNSGNTIYF
length: 14; J: TRBJ2-1; V: TRBV27; size: NA; D: TRBD2; DNA: TGTGCCAGCAGGGCGATGGGGGGGGAGTCTGAGCAGTTCTTC; CDR3: CASRAMGGESEQFF
length: 16; J: TRBJ2-7; V: TRBV27; size: NA; D: TRBD1; DNA: TGTGCCAGCAGTTTTACAGCAGGGACAGGGGCCTACGAGCAGTACTTC; CDR3: CASSFTAGTGAYEQYF
length: 14; J: TRBJ2-3; V: TRBV7-9; size: NA; D: NA; DNA: TGTGCCAGCAGCACCCGGGGGAGCACAGATACGCAGTATTTT; CDR3: CASSTRGSTDTQYF
length: 13; J: TRBJ1-5; V: TRBV2; size: NA; D: NA; DNA: TGTGCCAGCAGTGGGGCAGACAATCAGCCCCAGCATTTT; CDR3: CASSGADNQPQHF
length: 15; J: TRBJ1-4; V: TRBV27; size: NA; D: NA; DNA: TGTGCCAGCAGTTCAGACGGGGGGGCCGCTGAAAAACTGTTTTTT; CDR3: CASSSDGGAAEKLFF
length: 16; J: TRBJ2-7; V: TRBV28; size: NA; D: TRBD2; DNA: TGTGCCAGCTTTTACGGGCCCGGGACTAGGGCCTACGAGCAGTACTTC; CDR3: CASFYGPGTRAYEQYF
length: 14; J: TRBJ1-5; V: TRBV27; size: NA; D: TRBD1; DNA: TGTGCCAGCAGTCCGGACAGGGGGAATCAGCCCCAGCATTTT; CDR3: CASSPDRGNQPQHF
length: 15; J: TRBJ2-5; V: TRBV6-5; size: NA; D: TRBD1; DNA: TGTGCCAGCAGTACCGGGACAGTTCCTAAGGAGACCCAGTACTTC; CDR3: CASSTGTVPKETQYF
length: 13; J: TRBJ1-1; V: TRBV6-6; size: NA; D: NA; DNA: TGTGCCAGCTACCAAGGGGTGAACACTGAAGCTTTCTTT; CDR3: CASYQGVNTEAFF
length: 14; J: TRBJ1-1; V: TRBV28; size: NA; D: TRBD1; DNA: TGTGCCAGCAGTTTGGGACAGTTTGTAACTGAAGCTTTCTTT; CDR3: CASSLGQFVTEAFF
length: 14; J: TRBJ1-1; V: TRBV6-6; size: NA; D: NA; DNA: TGTGCCAGCAGTTACGGTCAGGGGAACACTGAAGCTTTCTTT; CDR3: CASSYGQGNTEAFF
length: 14; J: TRBJ2-1; V: TRBV2; size: NA; D: NA; DNA: TGTGCCAGCAGTGAGAGACAGGTGATCAATGAGCAGTTCTTC; CDR3: CASSERQVINEQFF
length: 12; J: TRBJ2-3; V: TRBV6-5; size: NA; D: TRBD2; DNA: TGTGCCAGCGGACTAGCCGGAGATACGCAGTATTTT; CDR3: CASGLAGDTQYF
length: 13; J: TRBJ2-7; V: TRBV6-5; size: few; D: NA; DNA: TGTGCCAGCAGTTACAGGGGCACCTACGAGCAGTACTTC; CDR3: CASSYRGTYEQYF
length: 15; J: TRBJ1-5; V: TRBV6-5; size: NA; D: NA; DNA: TGTGCCAGCAGTCCAGGGGTCCCTTTAGATCAGCCCCAGCATTTT; CDR3: CASSPGVPLDQPQHF
length: 15; J: TRBJ1-2; V: TRBV19; size: NA; D: TRBD1; DNA: TGTGCCAGCCAACCCGGACAGGGTGTAGGCTATGGCTACACCTTC; CDR3: CASQPGQGVGYGYTF
length: 15; J: TRBJ2-7; V: TRBV7-7; size: NA; D: NA; DNA: TGTGCCAGCAGCTTGGGGGACTCTAGCTCCTACGAGCAGTACTTC; CDR3: CASSLGDSSSYEQYF
length: 15; J: TRBJ1-1; V: TRBV4-1; size: few; D: NA; DNA: TGCGCCAGCAGCCAAGATCCCTTCGGAGAAACTGAAGCTTTCTTT; CDR3: CASSQDPFGETEAFF
length: 13; J: TRBJ1-3; V: TRBV28; size: NA; D: NA; DNA: TGTGCCAGCAGTTTAGACACTTTGAACACCATATATTTT; CDR3: CASSLDTLNTIYF
length: 15; J: TRBJ1-1; V: TRBV19; size: NA; D: NA; DNA: TGTGCCAGTAGTATGGCTCCAGGGTATCACACTGAAGCTTTCTTT; CDR3: CASSMAPGYHTEAFF
length: 13; J: TRBJ1-2; V: TRBV27; size: once; D: NA; DNA: TGTGCCAGCAGTTTAAACAGGGTGGACGGCTACACCTTC; CDR3: CASSLNRVDGYTF
length: 16; J: TRBJ2-2; V: TRBV27; size: NA; D: TRBD1; DNA: TGTGCCAGCAGTTTATCCAGACAACAGGGGACCGGGGAGCTGTTTTTT; CDR3: CASSLSRQQGTGELFF
length: 13; J: TRBJ2-2; V: TRBV9; size: NA; D: NA; DNA: TGTGCCAGCAGCAGAGCGTCGGCCGGGGAGCTGTTTTTT; CDR3: CASSRASAGELFF
length: 15; J: TRBJ2-1; V: TRBV2; size: once; D: NA; DNA: TGTGCCAGCATGGCCAGGATGAGCTCCTACAATGAGCAGTTCTTC; CDR3: CASMARMSSYNEQFF
length: 13; J: TRBJ1-5; V: TRBV10-3; size: NA; D: NA; DNA: TGTGCCATCAGTCCCGGGGTGGATCAGCCCCAGCATTTT; CDR3: CAISPGVDQPQHF
length: 15; J: TRBJ2-1; V: TRBV27; size: NA; D: NA; DNA: TGTGCCAGCAGTTTACTCGGGGGGCACAACAATGAGCAGTTCTTC; CDR3: CASSLLGGHNNEQFF
length: 14; J: TRBJ2-5; V: TRBV7-3; size: NA; D: NA; DNA: TGTGCCAGCAGCTTATCCCCCTGGGCAGAGACCCAGTACTTC; CDR3: CASSLSPWAETQYF
length: 15; J: TRBJ2-1; V: TRBV9; size: NA; D: NA; DNA: TGTGCCAGCAGCCTAGGGGCCGAATCCTACAATGAGCAGTTCTTC; CDR3: CASSLGAESYNEQFF